The T cell receptor (beta chain) under discussion was sequenced for a study of cytomegalovirus exposure and HLA in healthy donors. Study information: Most genotyped donors, 65% to 85% of more than 300, had Caucasian-associated genetic ancestry. Overall study findings and caveats: Reportedly, HLA-A and HLA-B alleles of most subjects were accurately predicted from TCR beta. V segments that were indistinguishable, TRBV6-2 and TRBV6-3 among them, were omitted from analysis. In a later analysis, CMV-associated beta chains were mostly HLA-associated, it appeared.

Note on this clone: What it recognizes is unknown.

PCR employed 60 Vbeta and 13 Jbeta primers. Clones were sequenced by immunoSEQ multiplex PCR, and TCRdb holds only the in-frame ones, with some missing. The profile shows roughly 180,000 clones, approximately 84% of them singletons. The CDR3 is made up of 13 amino acids. Per the germline V gene, CDR1 is MNHNY and CDR2 is SVGAGI (reference sequence). The TCR was taken from a man in his late teens or twenties in good health and CMV-seronegative. The chain joins TRBV6-6 to TRBJ2-5, with 8 positions matching TRBD1. The J call may be incorrect, as the DNA end agrees better with TRBJ2-7. Sequencing was performed on PBMCs. The CDR3 region has the DNA TGTGCCAGCACTGCAGGGGGCACCTACGAGCAGTACTTC. This codes for CASTAGGTYEQYF.